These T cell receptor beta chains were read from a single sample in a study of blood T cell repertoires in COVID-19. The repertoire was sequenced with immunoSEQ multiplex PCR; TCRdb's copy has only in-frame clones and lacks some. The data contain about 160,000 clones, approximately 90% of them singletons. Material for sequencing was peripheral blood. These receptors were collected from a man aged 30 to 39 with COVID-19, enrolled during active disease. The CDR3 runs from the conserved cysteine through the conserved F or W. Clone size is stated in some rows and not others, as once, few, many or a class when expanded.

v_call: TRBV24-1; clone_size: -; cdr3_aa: CATSEPGGTGELFF
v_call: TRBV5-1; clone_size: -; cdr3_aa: CASSLGQGLYGYTF
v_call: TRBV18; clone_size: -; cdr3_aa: CASSPPYRQGNGYTF
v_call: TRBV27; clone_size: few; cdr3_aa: CASSLSSGRANEQFF
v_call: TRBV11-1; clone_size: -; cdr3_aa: CASSPGQGVYNEQFF
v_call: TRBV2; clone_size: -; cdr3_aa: CASADADSTDTQYF
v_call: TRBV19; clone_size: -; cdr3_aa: CASSPTTSKNTEAFF
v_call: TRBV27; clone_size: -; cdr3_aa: CASSLLATGSSYNSPLHF
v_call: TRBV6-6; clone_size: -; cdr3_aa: CASSYLGRSSGNTIYF
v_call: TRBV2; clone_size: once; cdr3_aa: CASSLGQGVGYTF
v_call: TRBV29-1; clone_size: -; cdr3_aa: CSASGTGFYGYTF
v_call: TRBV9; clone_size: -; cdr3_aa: CASSAGTGGSNSPLHF
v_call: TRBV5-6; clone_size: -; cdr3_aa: CASSLNVGVPFYEQYF
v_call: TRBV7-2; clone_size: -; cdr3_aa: CASSSSIFIRAEAFF
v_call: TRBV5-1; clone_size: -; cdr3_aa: CASSFDILPEAFF
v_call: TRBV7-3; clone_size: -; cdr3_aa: CASSLGGTGQETQYF
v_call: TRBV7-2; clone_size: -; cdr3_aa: CASSSPAGQGGSGEQFF
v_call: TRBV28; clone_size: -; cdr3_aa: CASSPRGRGEKLFF
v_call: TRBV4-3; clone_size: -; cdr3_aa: CASSHLDGRGYEQYF
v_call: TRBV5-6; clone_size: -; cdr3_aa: CASRDTGTGGFPAFF
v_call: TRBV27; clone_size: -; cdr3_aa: CASSFGSRGGWVTGELFF
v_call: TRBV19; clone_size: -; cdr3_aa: CASIHRDHGYTF
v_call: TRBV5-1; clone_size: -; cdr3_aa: CASSLSDGGRGETQYF
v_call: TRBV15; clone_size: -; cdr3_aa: CATSRAQLAGAADTQYF
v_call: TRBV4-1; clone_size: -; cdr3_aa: CASSQVPAQLDSPLHF
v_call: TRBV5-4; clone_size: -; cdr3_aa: CASSSFNSPLHF
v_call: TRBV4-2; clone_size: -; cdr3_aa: CASSHAKGLATNEQFF
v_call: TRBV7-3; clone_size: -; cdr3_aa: CASSLMGGRGDNEQFF
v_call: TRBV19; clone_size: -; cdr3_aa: CASMETFYREDSGNTIYF
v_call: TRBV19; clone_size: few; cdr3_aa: CASSPGTVETYEQYF
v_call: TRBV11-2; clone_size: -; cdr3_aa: CASSTRTVPYEQYF
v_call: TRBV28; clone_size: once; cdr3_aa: CASSPRTGLQETQYF
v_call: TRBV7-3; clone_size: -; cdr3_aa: CASSLNSGGTEAFF
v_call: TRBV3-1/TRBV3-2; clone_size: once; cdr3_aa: CASSQTRQGHNEQFF
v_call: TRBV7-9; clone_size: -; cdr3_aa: CASSLEQFQETQYF
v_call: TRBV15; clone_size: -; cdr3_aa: CATRSTVSFYGYTF
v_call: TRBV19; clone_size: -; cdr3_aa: CASSRGQTPTGYTF
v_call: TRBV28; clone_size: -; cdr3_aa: CASSPGTVNTEAFF
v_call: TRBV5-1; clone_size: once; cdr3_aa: CASSSGQVELSNQYF
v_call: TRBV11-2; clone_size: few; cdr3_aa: CASSLSAGGRFTMDTQYF
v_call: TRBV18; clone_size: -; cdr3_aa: CASSPGQLFNTEAFF
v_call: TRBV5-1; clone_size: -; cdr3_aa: CASSWNRGSTDTQYF
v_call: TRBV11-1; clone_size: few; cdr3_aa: CASSSQAPGAGNTIYF
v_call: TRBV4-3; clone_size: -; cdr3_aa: CASSQDYRYTDTQYF
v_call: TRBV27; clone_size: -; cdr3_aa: CASSLVLAGGPFTDTQYF
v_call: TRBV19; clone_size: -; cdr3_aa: CACRGQGASGANVLTF
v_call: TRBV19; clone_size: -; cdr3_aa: CASSISANQPQHF
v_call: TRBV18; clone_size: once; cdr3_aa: CASSRPDRAPYNEQFF
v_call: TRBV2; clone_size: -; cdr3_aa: CATLDRGGTDTQYF
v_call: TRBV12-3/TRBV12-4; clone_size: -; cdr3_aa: CASSRGSGNTIYF
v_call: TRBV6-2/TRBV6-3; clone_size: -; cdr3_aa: CASSHPDYTGELFF
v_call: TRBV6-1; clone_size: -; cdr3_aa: CASSDTGSKEKLFF
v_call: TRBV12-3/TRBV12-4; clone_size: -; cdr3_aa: CASRGGLEETQYF
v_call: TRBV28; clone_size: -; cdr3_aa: CASRPGQGAYEQYF
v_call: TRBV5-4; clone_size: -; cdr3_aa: CASSPPEDTEAFF